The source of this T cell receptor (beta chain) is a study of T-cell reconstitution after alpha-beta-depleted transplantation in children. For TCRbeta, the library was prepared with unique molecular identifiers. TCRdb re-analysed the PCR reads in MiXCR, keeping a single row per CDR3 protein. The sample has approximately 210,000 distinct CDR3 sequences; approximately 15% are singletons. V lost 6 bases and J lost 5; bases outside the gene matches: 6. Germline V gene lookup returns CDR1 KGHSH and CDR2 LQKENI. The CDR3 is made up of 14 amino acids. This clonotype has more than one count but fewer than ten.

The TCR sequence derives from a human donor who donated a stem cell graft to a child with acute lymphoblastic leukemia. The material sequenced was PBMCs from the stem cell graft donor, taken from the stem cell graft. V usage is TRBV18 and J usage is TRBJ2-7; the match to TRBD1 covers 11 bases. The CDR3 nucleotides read TGTGCCAGCTCCCAAGGACAGGGGGCTCACGAGCAGTACTTC. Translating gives CASSQGQGAHEQYF. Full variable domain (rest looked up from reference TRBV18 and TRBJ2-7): NAGVMQNPRHLVRRRGQEARLRCSPMKGHSHVYWYRQLPEEGLKFMVYLQKENIIDESGMPKERFSAEFPKEGPSILRIQQVVRGDSAAYFCASSQGQGAHEQYFGPGTRLTVT.